This T cell receptor (beta chain) was captured by sequencing in a study of radiation and T cells in renal cell carcinoma. Trimming took off 8 bases at V and 1 base at J, with 8 bases between the two ends. The CDR3 has 12 residues. Germline V gene data show CDR1 as LNHDA and CDR2 as SQIVND (reference sequence). This table comes from immunoSEQ multiplex PCR, and its TCRdb copy is limited to in-frame clones, with some not included. This sample has some 80,000 clones, with less than 85% found just once. Time point in this sample: blood 4 weeks post-SBRT, at nephrectomy. Treatment reported: 15 Gy SBRT to primary tumor, nephrectomy 4 weeks later.

The V gene is TRBV19, the J gene TRBJ1-1, with D possibly being TRBD1 (5 bases). The receptor was derived from a woman in her sixties or seventies with renal cell carcinoma. The sequencing used blood, collected from a patient whose treatment included radiotherapy and nephrectomy. The CDR3 DNA follows: TGTGCCAGTGGACACCGGAACACTGAAGCTTTCTTT. It translates to CASGHRNTEAFF.